This T cell receptor beta chain is drawn from a study of human T cells and chemical hapten exposure. At the level of the study: Patients, largely female, had alopecia areata, totalis or universalis.

Each cDNA molecule in the library carried unique molecular identifiers. Using its own MiXCR run on the RACE reads, TCRdb lists one record per CDR3 protein. The table records some 250,000 distinct CDR3 sequences, 7.5% to 9% of them present only once. In this sample, this clonotype turned up a few times. Time point indicated: pre-sensitization, week 0. Described treatment: therapeutic diphenylcyclopropenone sensitization with weekly scalp DPC. The sequence was obtained from a man between 18 and 29 years old with alopecia areata. Some clones in this sample may be carry-over from other donors' samples. Sequencing was performed on whole blood, taken in connection with sensitization to the hapten diphenylcyclopropenone (DPC).

The CDR3 DNA sequence: TGTGCCAGCTCACCAGGGGTTAGCGAAAAACTGTTTTTT. It translates to CASSPGVSEKLFF. The chain carries TRBV18 and TRBJ1-4; D gene uncertain. Germline values: CDR1 KGHSH, CDR2 LQKENI. CDR3 size: 13 residues. Deletions cut 2 bases from V and 8 bases from J, with 9 bases between.